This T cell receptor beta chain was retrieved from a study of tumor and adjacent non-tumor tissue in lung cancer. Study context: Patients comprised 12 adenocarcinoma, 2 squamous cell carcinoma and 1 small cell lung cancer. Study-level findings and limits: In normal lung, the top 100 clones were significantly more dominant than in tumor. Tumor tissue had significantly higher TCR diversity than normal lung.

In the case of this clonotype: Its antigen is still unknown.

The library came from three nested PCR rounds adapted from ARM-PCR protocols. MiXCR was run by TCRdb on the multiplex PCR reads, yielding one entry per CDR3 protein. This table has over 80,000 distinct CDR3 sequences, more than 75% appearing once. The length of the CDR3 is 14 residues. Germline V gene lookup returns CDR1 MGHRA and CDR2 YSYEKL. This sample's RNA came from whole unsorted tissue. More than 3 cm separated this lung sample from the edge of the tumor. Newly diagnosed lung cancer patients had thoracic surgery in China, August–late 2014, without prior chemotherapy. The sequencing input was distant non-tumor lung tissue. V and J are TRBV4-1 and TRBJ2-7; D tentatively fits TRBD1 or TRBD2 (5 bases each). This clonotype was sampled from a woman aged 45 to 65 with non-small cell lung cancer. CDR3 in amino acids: CGGRGKRTPYEQYF. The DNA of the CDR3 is TGCGGGGGGAGAGGGAAGAGAACTCCATACGAGCAGTACTTC.